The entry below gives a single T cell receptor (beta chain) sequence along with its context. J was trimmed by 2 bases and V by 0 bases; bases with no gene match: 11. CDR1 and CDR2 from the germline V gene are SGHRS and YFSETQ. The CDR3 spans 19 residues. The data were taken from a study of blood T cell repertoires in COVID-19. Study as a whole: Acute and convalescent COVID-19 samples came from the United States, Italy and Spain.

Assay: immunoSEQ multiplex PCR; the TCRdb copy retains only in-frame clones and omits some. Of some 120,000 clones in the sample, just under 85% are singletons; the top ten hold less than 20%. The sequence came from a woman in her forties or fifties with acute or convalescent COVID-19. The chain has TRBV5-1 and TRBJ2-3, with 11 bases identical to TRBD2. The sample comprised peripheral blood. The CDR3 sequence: CASSLDGLRLAGLTDTQYF. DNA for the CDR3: TGCGCCAGCAGCTTGGATGGCCTGAGACTAGCGGGGCTCACAGATACGCAGTATTTT.